The 13 T cell receptor beta chains presented below share a single source sample, sequenced in a study of regulatory T cells in long-lasting Graves disease. This sample's time point: newly diagnosed GD, antithyroid drugs for less than 3 months. The TCR library was prepared using RNA isolated from PBMCs. In building TCR beta libraries, iRepertoire HTBI primers were used together with Arm-PCR of CDR3 regions. TCRdb fed the multiplex PCR reads into MiXCR, producing one record per CDR3 protein. This sample has some 340,000 distinct CDR3 sequences; approximately 12% occur once, and the top ten carry approximately 20%. The sample was also reused in another study, on T cells in Graves' hyperthyroidism and ophthalmopathy.

The specimen was peripheral blood mononuclear cells (PBMCs), collected at new diagnosis, from a patient treated with antithyroid drugs. The source of these receptors is a woman aged 18 to 35 with Graves disease.

The chain combines TRBV20-1 with TRBJ1-5; tentative D call: TRBD1 (5 bases). CDR1 and CDR2 from the germline V gene are DFQATT and SNEGSKA (reference sequence). The CDR3 is 14 amino acids. The V and J ends lost 4 bases and 1 base respectively, with 11 bases between them. Written as DNA, the CDR3 is TGCAGTGCTATTCGAGGGGCGAGCAATCAGCCCCAGCATTTT. It translates to CSAIRGASNQPQHF.

The chain couples TRBV4-3 to TRBJ1-3; no clear D. The germline V gene encodes CDR1 LGHNA and CDR2 YSLEER. The CDR3 sequence is 12 residues long. The V end was cut by 0 bases, the J end by 8 bases, with 5 bases between. CDR3 region: CASSQDGDTIYF. The CDR3 bases are TGCGCCAGCAGCCAAGATGGGGACACCATATATTTT.

This clonotype has a count of ten or more. The CDR3: CSAREPYYEQYF. The CDR3, as DNA: TGCAGTGCTAGAGAACCTTACTACGAGCAGTACTTC. This chain connects TRBV20-1 to TRBJ2-7, with D unclear. Germline CDR1 reads DFQATT; CDR2 reads SNEGSKA (reference sequence). Trimming shortened V by 0 bases and J by 3 bases, and 6 bases separated the two germline ends. The CDR3 has 12 amino acids.

This clonotype showed up many times. This rearrangement joins TRBV29-1 to TRBJ2-2; possibly TRBD1 or TRBD2 for D (5 bases each). CDR1 and CDR2 (germline): SQVTM, ANQGSEA. V lost 7 bases and J lost 1, with 13 bases in between. This CDR3 is built from 14 residues. The CDR3 sequence: CSARDGGNTGELFF. Here the CDR3 DNA reads TGCAGCGCCCGGGACGGAGGGAACACCGGGGAGCTGTTTTTT.

This clonotype was picked up a small number of times. The chain has TRBV7-6 and TRBJ1-4, with D unclear. The CDR3 length is 14 residues. Germline CDR1 and CDR2: SGHVS and FNYEAQ. V lost 5 bases and J lost 3, with 10 bases in between. In DNA, the CDR3 is TGTGCCAGCAGCCCCGCTAGAGCTAATGAAAAACTGTTTTTT. Translation: CASSPARANEKLFF.

This chain joins TRBV2 and TRBJ1-1; D not certain. Germline-derived CDR1 and CDR2 are SNHLY and FYNNEI. The CDR3 is 14 amino acids. V shed 4 bases and J shed 5 bases, with 14 bases lying between them. CDR3 nucleotides: TGTGCCAGCAGTGTCTCCGAGGTAGGGACTGAAGCTTTCTTT. It specifies CASSVSEVGTEAFF.

The chain uses TRBV4-3 and TRBJ1-5, with D unresolved. Trimming took off 0 bases at V and 11 bases at J, with 17 bases between the two ends. The CDR3 runs to 15 residues. From germline, CDR1 is LGHNA and CDR2 YSLEER. The chain's CDR3 is CASSQDYRTEEAQHF. Here the CDR3 DNA reads TGCGCCAGCAGCCAAGATTATCGGACCGAGGAAGCCCAGCATTTT.

As regards this clonotype: This may be a read error, as it is one base from a much larger clone. J is TRBJ2-3 and V is TRBV6-9, with D maybe TRBD2 (7 bases). Trimming cost V 3 bases and J 3 bases, with 13 bases left between them. The CDR3 totals 15 residues. In germline, CDR1 is MNHGY, CDR2 SVAAGI. The CDR3 region is CASSYFGGPTDTQYF. In nucleotides, the CDR3 is TGTGCCAGCAGTTACTTCGGGGGGCCGACAGATACGCAGTATTTT.

Worth noting for this clonotype: A clone one base away is much larger, so this may be a read error. The chain links TRBV11-1 to TRBJ1-1; D may be TRBD1 (5 bases). CDR1 and CDR2 (germline): SGHAT, FQDESV (reference sequence). This CDR3 has 14 residues. This chain's CDR3 is CASSPHSRQGEDFF. In DNA form, the CDR3 reads TGTGCCAGCAGCCCTCACTCTCGGCAGGGTGAAGATTTCTTT. Full variable domain (missing parts from reference TRBV11-1 and TRBJ1-1): EAEVAQSPRYKITEKSQAVAFWCDPISGHATLYWYRQILGQGPELLVQFQDESVVDDSQLPKDRFSAERLKGVDSTLKIQPAELGDSAMYLCASSPHSRQGEDFFGQGTRLTVV.

The chain links TRBV6-1 to TRBJ2-2; D remains unclear. Germline assignment: CDR1 MNHNS and CDR2 SASEGT. Between the trimmed V and J ends, which lost 3 bases and 2 bases, there was a span of 4 bases. The CDR3 totals 13 residues. This CDR3 is CASSDTNTGELFF. In DNA, the CDR3 is TGTGCCAGCAGTGACACCAACACCGGGGAGCTGTTTTTT.

This clonotype was picked up many times. The chain employs TRBV6-5 and TRBJ1-2; D possibly corresponds to TRBD1 (6 bases). V was shortened by 4 bases and J by 5 bases, with 26 bases between the two germline ends. The CDR3 consists of 18 residues. Germline V lookup: CDR1 MNHEY, CDR2 SVGAGI. CDR3 sequence reads: CASSSRRPRGPRSYGYTF. In nucleotides, the CDR3 is TGTGCCAGCAGTTCCCGCCGGCCCAGGGGCCCCAGGTCTTATGGCTACACCTTC.

The chain carries TRBV4-1 and TRBJ1-6, with D maybe TRBD1 (5 bases). The CDR3 covers 16 residues. V lost 3 bases to trimming and J lost 3 bases, with 12 bases between them. Per germline, CDR1 MGHRA and CDR2 YSYEKL. As DNA, the CDR3 is TGCGCCAGCAGCCAGGCGGGACGAAGCTATAATTCACCCCTCCACTTT. Translated, it gives CASSQAGRSYNSPLHF.

This clonotype was picked up many times. V usage is TRBV18 and J usage is TRBJ2-1; 9 nucleotides line up with TRBD2. V shed 3 bases, J shed 10 bases, and the junction held 10 bases outside the gene matches. This CDR3 is 15 amino acids long. CDR1 is KGHSH, CDR2 LQKENI, per germline. Here the CDR3 reads CASSPSGGHAGEQFF. The CDR3 nucleotides read TGTGCCAGCTCACCTAGCGGGGGTCACGCTGGGGAGCAGTTCTTC.